The 29 T cell receptor beta chains below all came from one sample that was sequenced in a study of post-analysis software for immune sequencing data. General study findings and limits: TRBV5-6, TRBV5-1 and TRBV20-1 belonged to a set of about five TRBV segments that were more frequent in patients than controls.

TCR beta libraries were prepared from cDNA with unique molecular identifiers. TCRdb redid the calling of the PCR reads with MiXCR, one entry per CDR3 protein. The table includes approximately 730,000 distinct CDR3 sequences, 35% to 55% detected once. Their recognized antigens are unknown. Source material: blood. The receptors originated from a girl aged 5-17 years with multiple sclerosis.

This clonotype was recorded a few times. The rearrangement links TRBV20-1 to TRBJ2-7; D not resolved. Germline values: CDR1 DFQATT, CDR2 SNEGSKA (reference sequence). This CDR3 comprises 13 residues. V was clipped by 1 base and J by 2 bases, with 9 bases between them. The CDR3: CSARGLDTYEQYF. The CDR3 DNA reads TGCAGTGCTAGAGGGCTTGACACCTACGAGCAGTACTTC.

This CDR3 reads CASSGTGSGTYEQYF. CDR3 nucleotides: TGTGCCAGCAGTGGGACAGGGAGCGGAACCTACGAGCAGTACTTC. The V call is TRBV25-1, the J call TRBJ2-4, with 8 bases identical to TRBD1. Judging by the DNA end, TRBJ2-7 fits better; the J call may be wrong. In germline, CDR1 is MGHDK, CDR2 SYGVNS. The CDR3 is 15 residues long.

The chain links TRBV6-6 to TRBJ1-1, with 7 bases fitting TRBD1. Germline trimming cut 6 bases from V and 4 bases from J; bases unmatched to any gene: 2. The CDR3 totals 12 residues. Germline V lookup: CDR1 MNHNY, CDR2 SVGAGI (reference sequence). CDR3 sequence reads: CASRTGTTEAFF. The CDR3 bases are TGTGCCAGCAGGACAGGGACCACTGAAGCTTTCTTT.

The V gene is TRBV5-6, the J gene TRBJ2-7, with TRBD2 identical over 7 bases. J lost 2 bases, V lost 1 base, and 6 bases had no gene match. Germline CDR1 SGHDT, CDR2 YYEEEE. This CDR3 contains 15 residues. CDR3 sequence: CASSLPAGEPYEQYF. For the CDR3, the DNA is TGTGCCAGCAGCTTGCCTGCGGGAGAACCCTACGAGCAGTACTTC.

The V gene is TRBV20-1, the J gene TRBJ1-4, with D possibly TRBD1 on 5 matching bases. Germline V lookup: CDR1 DFQATT, CDR2 SNEGSKA (reference sequence). The CDR3 length is 14 residues. The ends were cut back, 6 bases at V and 6 bases at J, with 17 bases in the middle. CDR3 DNA sequence: TGCAGTGCCCTGTCACAGTGGGGGGATGAAAAACTGTTTTTT. It is translated as CSALSQWGDEKLFF.

This clonotype was seen just once. The V and J genes are TRBV6-5 and TRBJ2-5, with D perhaps being TRBD1 or TRBD2 (6 bases each). Judging by the DNA end, TRBJ2-7 fits better; the J call may be wrong. The CDR3 covers 15 residues. CDR1 is MNHEY and CDR2 is SVGAGI in the germline V gene. CDR3 bases: TGTGCCAGCAGTTACTCCTGGGGGGCTTCCTACGAGCAGTACTTC. Its protein product is CASSYSWGASYEQYF.

This chain uses TRBV12-3 or TRBV12-4 with TRBJ2-7, with 9 bases matching TRBD1. Trimming took 6 bases from V and 5 from J; bases not matched to a gene: 8. The CDR3 has 14 amino acids. The CDR3 nucleotides are TGTGCCAGCAGGGGCCGGACAGGGGAGAACGAGCAGTACTTC. Amino acid sequence: CASRGRTGENEQYF.

The rearrangement uses TRBV12-5 and TRBJ2-1; 7 nucleotides line up with TRBD1. CDR1 and CDR2 from the germline V gene are LGHNT and FRNRAP. This CDR3 comprises 14 residues. Unmatched junction bases numbered 8, after V lost 3 bases and J lost 9 bases. The CDR3 protein is CASGFTDRVSEQFF. The CDR3 nucleotides are TGTGCTAGTGGTTTCACCGACAGGGTCAGTGAGCAGTTCTTC.

This clonotype appeared many times. The V and J genes are TRBV7-6 and TRBJ2-1; weak D call: TRBD2 (7 bases). The CDR3 runs 18 residues. Trimming left V 3 bases short and J 7 bases short, with 25 bases between. CDR1 and CDR2 (germline): SGHVS, FNYEAQ. In DNA, the CDR3 is TGTGCCAGCAGCTTTAATAGGGGAGGGGGAGGGCCCTCTAATGAGCAGTTCTTC. The encoded protein is CASSFNRGGGGPSNEQFF.

In its sample, this clonotype was seen a few times. The CDR3 here is CASSFDRDFGYGYTF. CDR3 coding DNA: TGCGCCAGCAGCTTCGACAGGGACTTTGGGTATGGCTACACCTTC. The rearrangement uses TRBV5-1 and TRBJ1-2, with 7 nucleotides matching TRBD1. The germline CDR1 and CDR2 sequences are SGHRS and YFSETQ. The length of the CDR3 is 15 residues. V shed 2 bases, J shed 5 bases, and the junction held 9 bases outside the gene matches.

This chain uses TRBV10-2 with TRBJ2-3; tentatively, D is TRBD2 (6 bases). The V and J ends lost 8 bases and 8 bases respectively, with 23 bases between them. The CDR3 spans 15 residues. CDR1 and CDR2 (germline): WSHSY, SAAADI. The CDR3 DNA is TGCGCCAGCGGGCGGGCTCTCATCGCCGGGAGTACGCAGTATTTT. This translates into CASGRALIAGSTQYF.

This clonotype was detected a few times. J is TRBJ1-5 and V is TRBV6-6; the D gene is possibly TRBD1 (5 bases). V was pared by 6 bases and J by 5 bases, with 14 bases between. This CDR3 has 14 residues. CDR1 is MNHNY and CDR2 is SVGAGI in the germline V gene (reference sequence). The CDR3 protein is CASSGTAGDQPQHF. The CDR3 region has the DNA TGTGCCAGCAGCGGGACCGCGGGGGATCAGCCCCAGCATTTT.

The CDR3 DNA reads as TGTGCCAGCAGTTACGTTAGCGAGGACAGGGAAGCTTTCTTT. Residues: CASSYVSEDREAFF. V gene TRBV6-6 combines with J gene TRBJ1-1; TRBD1 aligns across 7 bases. This CDR3 is 14 amino acids long. Germline lookup yields CDR1 MNHNY and CDR2 SVGAGI (reference sequence). V dropped 2 bases and J dropped 8; count of bases not matched to a gene: 8.

This clonotype was counted once. The CDR3 sequence: CASSPPRRRGIRGEQFF. As DNA, the CDR3 is TGTGCCAGCAGCCCCCCTAGGCGGAGGGGAATTAGGGGTGAGCAGTTCTTC. The chain carries TRBV3-1 and TRBJ2-1; tentative D call: TRBD2 (6 bases). Germline V lookup: CDR1 LGHDT, CDR2 YNNKEL (reference sequence). This CDR3 comprises 17 residues. V was trimmed by 4 bases and J by 9 bases, leaving 25 bases between them.

This clonotype has just one count. The chain links TRBV29-1 to TRBJ2-5; weak D call: TRBD2 (6 bases). Germline values: CDR1 SQVTM, CDR2 ANQGSEA. This CDR3 has 14 amino acids. Trimming stripped 5 bases from V and 3 bases from J, with 16 bases between. For the CDR3, the DNA is TGCAGCGTTCGTTGGAGGGGCCCAAAAGAGACCCAGTACTTC. Its translation is CSVRWRGPKETQYF.

DNA for the CDR3: TGTGCCATCAGTGAGGGCGCCCCGCAGGCGAATGAGCAGTACTTC. It codes for CAISEGAPQANEQYF. V is TRBV10-3 and J is TRBJ2-5; D uncertain. Germline assignment: CDR1 ENHRY and CDR2 SYGVKD. This CDR3 is 15 amino acids long. V was pared by 2 bases and J by 11 bases, with 21 bases between.

This chain links TRBV10-3 with TRBJ1-2; no firm D call. The CDR3 covers 13 residues. V lost 3 bases and J lost 8, with 13 bases in between. Germline-derived CDR1 and CDR2 are ENHRY and SYGVKD. CDR3 sequence (DNA): TGTGCCATCAGTGATACCGACTTGGGGGGCTACACCTTC. The encoded protein is CAISDTDLGGYTF.

The chain recombines TRBV20-1 with TRBJ2-1; 12 bases agree with TRBD2. Germline V gene lookup returns CDR1 DFQATT and CDR2 SNEGSKA (reference sequence). V was clipped by 5 bases and J by 2 bases; unmatched bases: 4. The CDR3 is 15 residues long. In nucleotides, the CDR3 is TGCAGTGCTGGCCCTAGCGGGAGGGCCTACAATGAGCAGTTCTTC. This codes for CSAGPSGRAYNEQFF.

Notes on this clonotype: Compared with germline, one end of the junction differs, possibly owing to a read error. This chain connects TRBV4-3 to TRBJ2-2; no firm D call. The CDR3 covers 15 residues. Germline lookup yields CDR1 LGHNA and CDR2 YSLEER. DNA of the CDR3: TGCGTCAGCAGCCAATCCTGGGCGGTCACCGGGGAGCTGTTTTTT. Translating it yields CVSSQSWAVTGELFF.

The chain combines TRBV2 with TRBJ2-5; 10 bases align to TRBD2. The V gene's germline CDR1 is SNHLY and CDR2 FYNNEI. V lost 3 bases and J lost 12; bases outside the gene matches: 10. The CDR3 loop spans 14 amino acids. CDR3 bases: TGTGCCAGCAGTGAGGCTACAGCGGGAGGGCAAAAGTACTTC. Protein: CASSEATAGGQKYF. The variable domain in full, with the rest retrieved from reference TRBV2 and TRBJ2-5, is EPEVTQTPSHQVTQMGQEVILRCVPISNHLYFYWYRQILGQKVEFLVSFYNNEISEKSEIFDDQFSVERPDGSNFTLKIRSTKLEDSAMYFCASSEATAGGQKYFGPGTRLLVL.

V and J are TRBV20-1 and TRBJ1-5, with TRBD1 matching over 8 bases. Per germline, CDR1 DFQATT and CDR2 SNEGSKA (reference sequence). The trim removed 5 bases at V and 5 bases at J, leaving 11 bases unmatched. The CDR3 loop spans 15 amino acids. The CDR3 is CSASTTGEVYQPQHF. The DNA for the CDR3 is TGCAGTGCTTCGACGACAGGGGAGGTTTATCAGCCCCAGCATTTT.

In this sample, this clonotype turned up a few times. The chain employs TRBV6-5 and TRBJ2-3; 7 nucleotides agree with TRBD1. This CDR3 contains 15 residues. The trim removed 4 bases at V and 2 bases at J, leaving 6 bases unmatched. Per germline, CDR1 MNHEY and CDR2 SVGAGI. CDR3 DNA: TGTGCCAGCAGTTCCCAGGGACAGCTCACAGATACGCAGTATTTT. As protein: CASSSQGQLTDTQYF.

This clonotype was counted a few times. The V gene is TRBV7-2, the J gene TRBJ1-5, with a weak D call TRBD1 (5 bases). Germline V gene lookup returns CDR1 SGHTA and CDR2 FQGNSA. The CDR3 is made up of 14 amino acids. V lost 5 bases to trimming and J lost 5 bases, with 13 bases between them. The DNA of the CDR3 is TGTGCCAGCAGCCCCCTGCTAGGGGATCAGCCCCAGCATTTT. Residues: CASSPLLGDQPQHF.

This clonotype has more than one count but fewer than ten. One end of the junction varies from germline; a read error may be responsible. The CDR3 here is CASSKGLAGVSDEQFF. CDR3 sequence (DNA): TGTGCTAGCAGCAAGGGACTAGCGGGAGTATCCGATGAGCAGTTCTTC. The chain couples TRBV7-7 to TRBJ2-1, with TRBD2 identical over 14 bases. The CDR3 runs to 16 residues. Germline values: CDR1 SSHAT, CDR2 FNYEAQ (reference sequence).

The chain combines TRBV29-1 with TRBJ2-4, with TRBD1 matching over 9 bases. From germline, CDR1 is SQVTM and CDR2 ANQGSEA. V was pared by 3 bases and J by 15 bases, with 9 bases of the junction left unmatched. The CDR3 covers 12 residues. DNA of the CDR3: TGCAGCGTTGAGGTGGGACAGGGCGAGCGGTACTTC. Protein sequence: CSVEVGQGERYF.

The gene calls are TRBV20-1 and TRBJ2-1, with D possibly TRBD2 on 6 matching bases. Germline-derived CDR1 and CDR2 are DFQATT and SNEGSKA (reference sequence). CDR3 length: 15 residues. V shed 5 bases and J shed 0 bases, with 14 bases lying between them. CDR3 in amino acids: CSAGEFGSSYNEQFF. The CDR3 nucleotides read TGCAGTGCTGGTGAATTCGGGAGCTCCTACAATGAGCAGTTCTTC.

The chain has TRBV29-1 and TRBJ2-5, with D possibly being TRBD1 (6 bases). Germline assignment: CDR1 SQVTM and CDR2 ANQGSEA. Trimming shortened V by 6 bases and J by 10 bases, and 18 bases separated the two germline ends. The CDR3 has 12 residues. The DNA for the CDR3 is TGCAGCGTCCACTACAGGGAAGGAGACCAGTACTTC. Protein product: CSVHYREGDQYF.

The chain recombines TRBV7-6 with TRBJ2-5; tentative D call: TRBD2 (6 bases). This CDR3 has 16 residues. V was pared by 2 bases and J by 11 bases, with 24 bases between. Germline V gene sequence: CDR1 SGHVS, CDR2 FNYEAQ. DNA for the CDR3: TGTGCCAGCAGCTTAATGGGCGGGGAACGTTCTGGGGAGCAGTACTTC. Protein product: CASSLMGGERSGEQYF. Together with reference TRBV7-6 and TRBJ2-5, the CDR3 gives the full variable domain: GAGVSQSPRYKVTKRGQDVALRCDPISGHVSLYWYRQALGQGPEFLTYFNYEAQQDKSGLPNDRFSAERPEGSISTLTIQRTEQRDSAMYRCASSLMGGERSGEQYFGPGTRLLVL.

The V call is TRBV15, the J call TRBJ2-7; 8 bases align to TRBD1. The J segment lost 2 bases and the V segment lost 0 bases, leaving 9 bases of the junction unmatched. There are 17 residues in the CDR3. Germline values: CDR1 LNHNV, CDR2 YYDKDF (reference sequence). In nucleotides, the CDR3 is TGTGCCACCAGCAGAGATCCTGGGACAGGACATGCCTACGAGCAGTACTTC. It is translated as CATSRDPGTGHAYEQYF.